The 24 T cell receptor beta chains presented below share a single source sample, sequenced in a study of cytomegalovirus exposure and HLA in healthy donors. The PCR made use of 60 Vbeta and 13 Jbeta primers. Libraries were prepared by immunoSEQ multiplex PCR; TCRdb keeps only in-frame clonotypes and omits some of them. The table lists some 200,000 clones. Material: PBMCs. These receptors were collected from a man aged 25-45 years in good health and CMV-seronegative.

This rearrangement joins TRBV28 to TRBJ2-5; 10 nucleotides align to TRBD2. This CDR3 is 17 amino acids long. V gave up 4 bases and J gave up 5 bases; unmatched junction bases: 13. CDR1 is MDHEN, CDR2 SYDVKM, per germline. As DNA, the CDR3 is TGTGCCAGCAGTTCTGAAGCTAGCGGGAGAGCGAGGGAGACCCAGTACTTC. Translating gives CASSSEASGRARETQYF. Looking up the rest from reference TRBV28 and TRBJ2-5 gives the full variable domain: DVKVTQSSRYLVKRTGEKVFLECVQDMDHENMFWYRQDPGLGLRLIYFSYDVKMKEKGDIPEGYSVSREKKERFSLILESASTNQTSMYLCASSSEASGRARETQYFGPGTRLLVL.

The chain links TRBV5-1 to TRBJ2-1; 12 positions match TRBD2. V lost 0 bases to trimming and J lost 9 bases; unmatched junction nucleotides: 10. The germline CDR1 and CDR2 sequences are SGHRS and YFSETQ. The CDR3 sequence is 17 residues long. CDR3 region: CASSLALLAGGFSEQFF. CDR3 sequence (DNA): TGCGCCAGCAGCTTGGCCCTCCTAGCGGGGGGGTTCAGTGAGCAGTTCTTC.

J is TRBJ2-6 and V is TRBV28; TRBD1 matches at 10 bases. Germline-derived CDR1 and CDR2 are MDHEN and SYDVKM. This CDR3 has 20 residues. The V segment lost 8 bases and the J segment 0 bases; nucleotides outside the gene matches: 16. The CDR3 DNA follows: TGTGCCAGCCGCTTGATGATAGCGGGACAGGGGATCTCTGGGGCCAACGTCCTGACTTTC. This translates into CASRLMIAGQGISGANVLTF.

CDR3 sequence (DNA): TGTGCCAGCAGGATCAGCGGGGGAGGGGCCTACGAGCAGTACTTC. Translated: CASRISGGGAYEQYF. This rearrangement joins TRBV6-5 to TRBJ2-7; 8 nucleotides align to TRBD2. The CDR3 has 15 amino acids. In germline, CDR1 is MNHEY, CDR2 SVGAGI. The ends lost 6 bases at V and 2 bases at J; junction bases unmatched: 9.

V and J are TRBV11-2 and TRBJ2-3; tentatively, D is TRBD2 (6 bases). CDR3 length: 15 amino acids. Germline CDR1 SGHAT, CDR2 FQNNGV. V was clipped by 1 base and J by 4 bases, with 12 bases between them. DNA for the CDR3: TGTGCCAGCAGCTTAGGCCTAGCGAGGGCAGATACGCAGTATTTT. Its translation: CASSLGLARADTQYF.

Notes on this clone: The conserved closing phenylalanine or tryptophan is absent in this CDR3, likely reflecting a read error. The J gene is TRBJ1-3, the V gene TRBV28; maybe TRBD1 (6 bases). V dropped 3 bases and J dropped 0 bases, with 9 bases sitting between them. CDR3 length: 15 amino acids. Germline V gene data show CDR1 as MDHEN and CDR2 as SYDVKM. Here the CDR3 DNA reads TGTGCCAGCAGTTTTGGGGGCGCCTCTGGAAACACCATATATCTT. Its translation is CASSFGGASGNTIYL.

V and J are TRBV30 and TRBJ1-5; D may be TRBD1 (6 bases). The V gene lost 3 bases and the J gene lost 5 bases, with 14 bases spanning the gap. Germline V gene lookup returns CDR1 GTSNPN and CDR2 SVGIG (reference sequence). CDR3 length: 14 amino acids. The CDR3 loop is CAWRGAGDYQPQHF. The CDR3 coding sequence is TGTGCCTGGAGGGGAGCAGGGGATTATCAGCCCCAGCATTTT.

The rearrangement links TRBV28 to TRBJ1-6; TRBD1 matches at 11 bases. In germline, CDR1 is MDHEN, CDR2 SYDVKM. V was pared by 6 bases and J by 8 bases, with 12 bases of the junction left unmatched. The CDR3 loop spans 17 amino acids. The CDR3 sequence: CASRSGTGGLIYSPLHF. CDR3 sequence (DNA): TGTGCCAGCAGGTCCGGGACAGGGGGTTTAATTTATTCACCCCTCCACTTT.

The CDR3 DNA reads as TGCGCCAGCCGACCGAACCCGGGACAGGGGAACACCGGGGAGCTGTTTTTT. The encoded protein is CASRPNPGQGNTGELFF. The V call is TRBV10-1, the J call TRBJ2-2; 9 bases are shared with TRBD1. This CDR3 is 17 amino acids long. Trimming took 8 bases from V and 1 from J; bases not matched to a gene: 11. Germline CDR1 WNHNN, CDR2 SYGVQD (reference sequence).

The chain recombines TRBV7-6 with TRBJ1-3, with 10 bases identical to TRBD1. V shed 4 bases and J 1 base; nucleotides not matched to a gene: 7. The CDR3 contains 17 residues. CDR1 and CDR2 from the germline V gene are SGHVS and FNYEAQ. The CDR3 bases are TGTGCCAGCAGCTCACCTGGGACAGGGGCATCTGGAAACACCATATATTTT. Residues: CASSSPGTGASGNTIYF.

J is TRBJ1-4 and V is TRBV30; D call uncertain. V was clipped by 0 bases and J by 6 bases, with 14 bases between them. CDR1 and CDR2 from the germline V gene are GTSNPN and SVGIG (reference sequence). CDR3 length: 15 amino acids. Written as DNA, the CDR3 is TGTGCCTGGAGTGTCGGCCTCGAGGGATATGAAAAACTGTTTTTT. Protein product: CAWSVGLEGYEKLFF.

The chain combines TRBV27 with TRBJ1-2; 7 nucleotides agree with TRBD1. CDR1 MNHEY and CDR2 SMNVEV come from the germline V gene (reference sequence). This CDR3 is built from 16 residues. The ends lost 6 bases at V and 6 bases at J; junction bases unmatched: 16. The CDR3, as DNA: TGTGCCAGCAGACCCCGGGACAGCAGGGGTGGGGATGGCTACACCTTC. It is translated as CASRPRDSRGGDGYTF.

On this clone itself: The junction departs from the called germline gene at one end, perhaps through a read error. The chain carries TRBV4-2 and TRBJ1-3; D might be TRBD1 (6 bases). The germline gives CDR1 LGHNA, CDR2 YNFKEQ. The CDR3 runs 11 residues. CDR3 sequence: CASSQVKQGNF. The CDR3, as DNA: TGTGCCAGCAGCCAAGTTAAACAGGGTAATTTT.

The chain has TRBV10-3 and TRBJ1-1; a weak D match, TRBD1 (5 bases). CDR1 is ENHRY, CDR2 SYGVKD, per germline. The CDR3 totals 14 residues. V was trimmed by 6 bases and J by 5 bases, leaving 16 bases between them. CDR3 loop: CAISPGRGVTEAFF. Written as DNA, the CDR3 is TGTGCCATCAGCCCAGGCCGGGGGGTAACTGAAGCTTTCTTT.

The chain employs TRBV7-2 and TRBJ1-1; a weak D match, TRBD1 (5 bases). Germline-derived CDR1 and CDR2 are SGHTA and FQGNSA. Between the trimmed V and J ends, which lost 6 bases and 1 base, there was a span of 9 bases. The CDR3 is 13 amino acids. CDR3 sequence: CASSPQGNTEAFF. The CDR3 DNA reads TGTGCCAGCAGTCCCCAGGGGAACACTGAAGCTTTCTTT. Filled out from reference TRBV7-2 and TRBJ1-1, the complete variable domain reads GAGVSQSPSNKVTEKGKDVELRCDPISGHTALYWYRQSLGQGLEFLIYFQGNSAPDKSGLPSDRFSAERTGGSVSTLTIQRTQQEDSAVYLCASSPQGNTEAFFGQGTRLTVV.

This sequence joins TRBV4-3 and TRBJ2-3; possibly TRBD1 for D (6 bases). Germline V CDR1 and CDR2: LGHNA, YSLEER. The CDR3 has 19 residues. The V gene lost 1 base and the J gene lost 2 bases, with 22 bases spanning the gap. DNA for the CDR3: TGCGCCAGCAGCCAAGGAGGGGAAAAACAGGGCACGTACACAGATACGCAGTATTTT. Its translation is CASSQGGEKQGTYTDTQYF.

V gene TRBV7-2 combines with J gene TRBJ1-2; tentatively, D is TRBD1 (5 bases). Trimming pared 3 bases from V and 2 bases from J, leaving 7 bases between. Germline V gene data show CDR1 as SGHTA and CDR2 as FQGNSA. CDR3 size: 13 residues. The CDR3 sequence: CASSFGGNYGYTF. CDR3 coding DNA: TGTGCCAGCAGCTTTGGGGGGAACTATGGCTACACCTTC.

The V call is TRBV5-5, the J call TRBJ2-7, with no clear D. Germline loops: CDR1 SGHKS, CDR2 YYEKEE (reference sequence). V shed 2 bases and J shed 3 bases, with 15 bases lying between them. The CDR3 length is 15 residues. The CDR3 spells CASSLSAQRIYEQYF. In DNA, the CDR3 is TGTGCCAGCAGCTTATCTGCACAGAGAATCTACGAGCAGTACTTC. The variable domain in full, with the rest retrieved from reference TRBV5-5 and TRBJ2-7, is DAGVTQSPTHLIKTRGQQVTLRCSPISGHKSVSWYQQVLGQGPQFIFQYYEKEERGRGNFPDRFSARQFPNYSSELNVNALLLGDSALYLCASSLSAQRIYEQYFGPGTRLTVT.

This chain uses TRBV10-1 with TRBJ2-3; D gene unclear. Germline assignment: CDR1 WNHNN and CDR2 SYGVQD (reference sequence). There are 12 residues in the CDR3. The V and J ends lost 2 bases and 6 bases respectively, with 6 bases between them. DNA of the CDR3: TGCGCCAGCAGTGAGGGCTTCGATACGCAGTATTTT. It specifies CASSEGFDTQYF.

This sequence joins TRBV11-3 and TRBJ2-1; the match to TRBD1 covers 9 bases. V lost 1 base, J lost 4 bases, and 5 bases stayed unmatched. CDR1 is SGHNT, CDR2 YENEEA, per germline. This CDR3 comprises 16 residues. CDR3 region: CASSLVGTGTYNEQFF. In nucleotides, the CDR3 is TGTGCCAGCAGCTTAGTGGGGACAGGGACTTACAATGAGCAGTTCTTC. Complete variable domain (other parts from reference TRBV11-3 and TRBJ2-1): EAGVVQSPRYKIIEKKQPVAFWCNPISGHNTLYWYLQNLGQGPELLIRYENEEAVDDSQLPKDRFSAERLKGVDSTLKIQPAELGDSAVYLCASSLVGTGTYNEQFFGPGTRLTVL.

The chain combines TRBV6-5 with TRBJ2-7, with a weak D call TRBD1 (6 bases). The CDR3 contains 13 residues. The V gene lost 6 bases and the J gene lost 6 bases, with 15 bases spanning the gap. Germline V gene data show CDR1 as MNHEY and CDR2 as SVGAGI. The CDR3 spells CASRYRDRGEQYF. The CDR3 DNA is TGTGCCAGCAGATACAGGGATCGGGGCGAGCAGTACTTC.

CDR3 DNA: TGTGCCACCCGGCCACCGGGTGAATACGAGCAGTACTTC. Its translation: CATRPPGEYEQYF. The chain combines TRBV19 with TRBJ2-7; no clear D. V lost 10 bases and J lost 4, with 17 bases in between. The CDR3 covers 13 residues. Germline CDR1 is LNHDA and CDR2 is SQIVND (reference sequence).

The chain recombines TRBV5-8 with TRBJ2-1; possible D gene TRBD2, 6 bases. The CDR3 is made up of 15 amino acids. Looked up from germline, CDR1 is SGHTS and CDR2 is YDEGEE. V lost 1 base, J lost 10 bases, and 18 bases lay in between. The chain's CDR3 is CASSLLDGAREEQFF. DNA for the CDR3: TGTGCCAGCAGCTTGCTGGACGGCGCTCGGGAGGAGCAGTTCTTC.

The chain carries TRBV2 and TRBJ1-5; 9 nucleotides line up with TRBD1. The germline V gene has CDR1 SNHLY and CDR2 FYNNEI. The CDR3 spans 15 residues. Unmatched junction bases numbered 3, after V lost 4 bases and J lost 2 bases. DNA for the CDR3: TGTGCCAGCAGTGGGACAGGGGAAGGCAATCAGCCCCAGCATTTT. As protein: CASSGTGEGNQPQHF.